A selection of T cell receptor beta chains follows, all from one sample in a study of T cell changes during pregnancy in multiple sclerosis. The protocol was immunoSEQ multiplex PCR, while the TCRdb copy is restricted to in-frame clones and leaves out a portion. The sample carries about 130,000 clones, roughly 96% recorded once. The source was peripheral blood, collected after pregnancy. The receptors shown here come from a female donor with multiple sclerosis, enrolled in a pregnancy study. CDR3s include the opening cysteine and the closing phenylalanine or tryptophan. D genes are given only for firm matches. For some rows the clone size is stated as once, few or many, or as a class when expanded; others skip it.

v_gene: TRBV11-2
j_gene: TRBJ1-3
d_gene: NA
len: 16
abundance: NA
CDR3aa: CASSLVQAASGNTIYF
CDR3nt: TGTGCCAGCAGCTTAGTTCAGGCTGCCTCTGGAAACACCATATATTTT

v_gene: TRBV6-6
j_gene: TRBJ2-7
d_gene: NA
len: 15
abundance: NA
CDR3aa: CASSYSAGRSYEQYF
CDR3nt: TGTGCCAGCAGTTACTCGGCAGGTCGCTCCTACGAGCAGTACTTC

v_gene: TRBV25-1
j_gene: TRBJ1-4
d_gene: TRBD1
len: 15
abundance: NA
CDR3aa: CASSEQGAANEKLFF
CDR3nt: TGTGCCAGCAGTGAACAGGGGGCAGCTAATGAAAAACTGTTTTTT

v_gene: TRBV6-6
j_gene: TRBJ1-1
d_gene: TRBD1
len: 14
abundance: NA
CDR3aa: CASSRTGADTEAFF
CDR3nt: TGTGCCAGCAGCAGGACAGGGGCCGACACTGAAGCTTTCTTT

v_gene: TRBV30
j_gene: TRBJ1-5
d_gene: TRBD1
len: 13
abundance: NA
CDR3aa: CAWGQGATQPQHF
CDR3nt: TGTGCCTGGGGACAGGGGGCGACTCAGCCCCAGCATTTT

v_gene: TRBV5-6
j_gene: TRBJ2-7
d_gene: NA
len: 12
abundance: NA
CDR3aa: CASSLGAYEQYF
CDR3nt: TGTGCCAGCAGCTTGGGCGCCTACGAGCAGTACTTC

v_gene: TRBV7-9
j_gene: TRBJ1-1
d_gene: NA
len: 13
abundance: NA
CDR3aa: CASSLGLGAEAFF
CDR3nt: TGTGCCAGCAGCTTAGGCCTGGGAGCTGAAGCTTTCTTT

v_gene: TRBV6-5
j_gene: TRBJ2-7
d_gene: TRBD1
len: 15
abundance: once
CDR3aa: CASSSTGTGSDEQYF
CDR3nt: TGTGCCAGCAGTTCAACCGGGACAGGGTCCGACGAGCAGTACTTC

v_gene: TRBV2
j_gene: TRBJ2-7
d_gene: TRBD1
len: 15
abundance: NA
CDR3aa: CASSPSGTGVYEQYF
CDR3nt: TGTGCCAGCAGCCCCTCCGGGACAGGGGTCTACGAGCAGTACTTC

v_gene: TRBV28
j_gene: TRBJ2-3
d_gene: NA
len: 15
abundance: NA
CDR3aa: CASTPGERHTDTQYF
CDR3nt: TGTGCCAGCACCCCGGGAGAGCGCCACACAGATACGCAGTATTTT

v_gene: TRBV20-1
j_gene: TRBJ2-5
d_gene: NA
len: 10
abundance: NA
CDR3aa: CSASMETQYF
CDR3nt: TGCAGTGCTAGTATGGAGACCCAGTACTTC

v_gene: TRBV2
j_gene: TRBJ2-7
d_gene: NA
len: 14
abundance: NA
CDR3aa: CASSAQGSSYEQYF
CDR3nt: TGTGCCAGCAGTGCCCAGGGGAGCTCCTACGAGCAGTACTTC

v_gene: TRBV21-1
j_gene: TRBJ2-7
d_gene: NA
len: 19
abundance: NA
CDR3aa: CASSKKVLAGAESRYEQYF
CDR3nt: TGTGCCAGCAGCAAAAAAGTACTAGCGGGAGCAGAAAGCAGGTACGAGCAGTACTTC

v_gene: TRBV14
j_gene: TRBJ2-1
d_gene: TRBD2
len: 17
abundance: NA
CDR3aa: CASSQWGSGRAESRQFF
CDR3nt: TGTGCCAGCAGCCAGTGGGGTAGCGGGAGGGCCGAGTCTCGGCAGTTCTTC

v_gene: TRBV30
j_gene: TRBJ2-7
d_gene: TRBD1
len: 15
abundance: NA
CDR3aa: CAFWGGQGLDYEQYF
CDR3nt: TGTGCCTTCTGGGGGGGACAGGGTTTGGACTACGAGCAGTACTTC